The 17 T cell receptor beta chains reported below all come from one sample, sequenced in a study of CD8 T cell repertoires and HIV-1 epitope variants. Their antigens are not known. This table comes from immunoSEQ multiplex PCR, and its TCRdb copy is limited to in-frame clones, with some not included. This sample has roughly 5,000 clones; around 70% occur once, and the top ten carry around two fifths. Specimen: cultured CD8+ T cells derived from PBMCs. These receptors were taken from a male donor with HIV.

The chain carries TRBV5-8 and TRBJ1-3; D is possibly TRBD1 (5 bases). V lost 2 bases, J lost 2 bases, and 11 bases lay in between. CDR3 length: 15 amino acids. Germline V gene sequence: CDR1 SGHTS, CDR2 YDEGEE. The CDR3 DNA reads TGTGCCAGCAGCTTCGGACGGGACCCTGGAAACACCATATATTTT. Amino acids: CASSFGRDPGNTIYF.

This rearrangement joins TRBV9 to TRBJ2-7; 12 bases fit TRBD2. The V and J ends lost 0 bases and 3 bases, in that order; junction bases with no gene match: 4. Germline lookup yields CDR1 SGDLS and CDR2 YYNGEE. This CDR3 spans 16 amino acids. The CDR3 DNA reads as TGTGCCAGCAGCGTAGGACTAGCGGGGGCCTACTACGAGCAGTACTTC. Protein sequence: CASSVGLAGAYYEQYF.

J is TRBJ1-1 and V is TRBV28; 7 bases match TRBD1. The CDR3 totals 14 residues. J gave up 0 bases and V 5 bases, and 3 bases lay outside the gene matches. Germline V gene data show CDR1 as MDHEN and CDR2 as SYDVKM. In DNA, the CDR3 is TGTGCCAGCAGTCCGACAGGGATGAACACTGAAGCTTTCTTT. Translation: CASSPTGMNTEAFF.

This clone has more than one count but fewer than ten. The rearrangement links TRBV2 to TRBJ2-5; the match to TRBD1 covers 9 bases. This CDR3 is 14 amino acids long. Trimming cost V 4 bases and J 4 bases; bases outside gene matches: 4. The V gene's germline CDR1 is SNHLY and CDR2 FYNNEI. The CDR3 DNA is TGTGCCAGCAGTGCCCAGGGACAGGGAGAGACCCAGTACTTC. Protein product: CASSAQGQGETQYF.

This clone was picked up a small number of times. The chain uses TRBV28 and TRBJ2-1; 7 bases match TRBD1. The CDR3 has 16 residues. The germline gives CDR1 MDHEN, CDR2 SYDVKM. V shed 1 base, J shed 1 base, and the junction held 4 bases outside the gene matches. Here the CDR3 reads CASSLSQGISYNEQFF. CDR3 nucleotides: TGTGCCAGCAGTTTATCACAGGGGATATCCTACAATGAGCAGTTCTTC.

The genes are TRBV5-1 and TRBJ2-1, with TRBD2 identical over 8 bases. Germline trimming cut 4 bases from V and 4 bases from J; bases unmatched to any gene: 13. The CDR3 is made up of 17 amino acids. The germline V gene encodes CDR1 SGHRS and CDR2 YFSETQ. The CDR3 region is CASSPLSAGGPYNEQFF. Here the CDR3 DNA reads TGCGCCAGCAGCCCCTTATCGGCGGGGGGACCGTACAATGAGCAGTTCTTC.

The V gene is TRBV6-5, the J gene TRBJ1-1; the D gene is possibly TRBD1 (6 bases). CDR1 is MNHEY and CDR2 is SVGAGI in the germline V gene. The CDR3 extends over 15 amino acids. V gave up 4 bases and J gave up 0 bases, with 12 bases separating them. CDR3: CASSSQGSLNTEAFF. The DNA for the CDR3 is TGTGCCAGCAGTTCACAGGGAAGCTTGAACACTGAAGCTTTCTTT.

This clone was detected once. This chain connects TRBV4-2 to TRBJ2-3; 12 nucleotides line up with TRBD2. Germline trimming cut 1 base from V and 0 bases from J; bases unmatched to any gene: 5. The CDR3 sequence is 18 residues long. CDR1 LGHNA and CDR2 YNFKEQ come from the germline V gene. The CDR3 loop reads CASSQGLAGALSTDTQYF. In nucleotides, the CDR3 is TGTGCCAGCAGCCAAGGACTAGCGGGGGCCTTAAGCACAGATACGCAGTATTTT.

This clone was observed a few times. This chain's CDR3 is CASSLWEVSTGELFF. CDR3 in DNA: TGTGCCAGTAGTTTGTGGGAGGTTAGCACCGGGGAGCTGTTTTTT. The chain combines TRBV19 with TRBJ2-2, with D maybe TRBD2 (6 bases). This CDR3 contains 15 residues. With 5 bases removed from V and 4 bases from J, the gap between germline ends came to 14 bases. Germline CDR1 and CDR2: LNHDA and SQIVND (reference sequence).

The V and J genes are TRBV27 and TRBJ2-1; the D gene is possibly TRBD2 (6 bases). The CDR3 is 15 amino acids. CDR1 and CDR2 from the germline V gene are MNHEY and SMNVEV (reference sequence). V lost 0 bases, J lost 6 bases, and 12 bases lay in between. Here the CDR3 DNA reads TGTGCCAGCAGTTTATCATCCTCCGGGGGCAATGAGCAGTTCTTC. Its translation: CASSLSSSGGNEQFF.

The table lists this clone with a few counts. The rearrangement links TRBV10-1 to TRBJ2-7; 8 bases are a match to TRBD2. Looked up from germline, CDR1 is WNHNN and CDR2 is SYGVQD (reference sequence). The CDR3 runs 13 residues. Trimming removed 9 bases from V and 2 bases from J; junction bases left unmatched: 6. The CDR3 DNA reads TGCGCCAGGCTTAGCGGGGAAACCTACGAGCAGTACTTC. This sequence encodes CARLSGETYEQYF.

The genes are TRBV5-1 and TRBJ1-4, with TRBD1 as a possible D gene (5 bases). Per germline, CDR1 SGHRS and CDR2 YFSETQ. V was pared by 4 bases and J by 4 bases, with 20 bases between. The length of the CDR3 is 17 residues. The CDR3, as DNA: TGCGCCAGCAGCCCTGAAGGCGGGGCAGCGAGTAATGAAAAACTGTTTTTT. Its protein product is CASSPEGGAASNEKLFF.

This clone was counted a few times. V usage is TRBV11-2 and J usage is TRBJ2-7; 7 nucleotides match TRBD1. The CDR3 is 14 amino acids. V shed 5 bases and J 3 bases; nucleotides not matched to a gene: 7. Germline-derived CDR1 and CDR2 are SGHAT and FQNNGV. The CDR3 sequence is CASSPRQGGYEQYF. The DNA of the CDR3 is TGTGCCAGCAGCCCGCGACAGGGTGGCTACGAGCAGTACTTC.

This clone has a single count. V gene TRBV30 combines with J gene TRBJ1-1, with D possibly TRBD1 on 5 matching bases. The V end was cut by 4 bases, the J end by 6 bases, with 18 bases between. There are 14 residues in the CDR3. CDR1 is GTSNPN and CDR2 is SVGIG in the germline V gene (reference sequence). The CDR3 DNA reads as TGTGCCTGGATGGACAAACTGGGTAAGGCTGAAGCTTTCTTT. Amino acids: CAWMDKLGKAEAFF. Full variable domain (missing parts from reference TRBV30 and TRBJ1-1): SQTIHQWPATLVQPVGSPLSLECTVEGTSNPNLYWYRQAAGRGLQLLFYSVGIGQISSEVPQNLSASRPQDRQFILSSKKLLLSDSGFYLCAWMDKLGKAEAFFGQGTRLTVV.

The chain recombines TRBV5-1 with TRBJ2-7, with 9 bases matching TRBD1. The trim removed 3 bases at V and 6 bases at J, leaving 4 bases unmatched. The CDR3 has 13 residues. Germline lookup yields CDR1 SGHRS and CDR2 YFSETQ. CDR3 nucleotides: TGCGCCAGCAGCTACAGGACAGGGGTCGAGCAGTACTTC. Amino acid sequence: CASSYRTGVEQYF. The full variable domain, with the rest looked up from reference TRBV5-1 and TRBJ2-7, is KAGVTQTPRYLIKTRGQQVTLSCSPISGHRSVSWYQQTPGQGLQFLFEYFSETQRNKGNFPGRFSGRQFSNSRSEMNVSTLELGDSALYLCASSYRTGVEQYFGPGTRLTVT.

J is TRBJ2-7 and V is TRBV27; possible D gene TRBD2, 6 bases. Germline loops: CDR1 MNHEY, CDR2 SMNVEV (reference sequence). Trimming took 0 bases from V and 1 from J, leaving 13 bases between them. The CDR3 covers 16 residues. CDR3 loop: CASSLSEGTVSYEQYF. The CDR3 coding sequence is TGTGCCAGCAGTTTATCGGAGGGGACTGTATCCTACGAGCAGTACTTC.

The J gene is TRBJ2-2, the V gene TRBV11-3; perhaps TRBD2 as D (6 bases). V was trimmed by 3 bases and J by 6 bases, leaving 8 bases between them. The CDR3 spans 13 residues. Germline values: CDR1 SGHNT, CDR2 YENEEA. Here the CDR3 reads CASSFGGAGELFF. CDR3 nucleotides: TGTGCCAGCAGCTTTGGAGGGGCCGGGGAGCTGTTTTTT.